The present entry profiles one TCR beta chain with its context. Antigen: not known. TCRdb used MiXCR to reprocess the 5' RACE reads, holding one entry per CDR3 protein. The profile shows under 450,000 distinct CDR3 sequences, roughly 15% of them singletons. This specimen belongs to a study of CD8 T cells in ankylosing spondylitis. Study-wide points: Disease-associated clones were reportedly significantly overrepresented in matched ankylosing spondylitis synovial fluid. Disease-linked clones displayed a CD8+ phenotype and appeared relatively rarely in peripheral blood. For ankylosing spondylitis blood, a TCR beta motif of 7 to 9 highly homologous variants appeared characteristic.

Germline V gene lookup returns CDR1 LNHDA and CDR2 SQIVND (reference sequence). The CDR3 spans 16 residues. The V end lost 6 bases, the J end lost 2 bases, and 14 bases lay between the germline ends. This chain uses TRBV19 with TRBJ2-6, with a possible D match to TRBD1 (5 bases). This receptor was taken from a male donor with ankylosing spondylitis. Sample: blood, either unsorted or a sorted T cell fraction (not recorded which). CDR3 residues: CASSRSTVPGANVLTF. The CDR3 DNA is TGTGCCAGTAGCCGATCGACAGTACCTGGGGCCAACGTCCTGACTTTC.